A single sample is the source of the 24 T cell receptor beta chains below, sequenced in a study of shared clonotypes between healthy human individuals. Assay used: immunoSEQ multiplex PCR; TCRdb lists only in-frame clones, some missing. The data contain 2 million to 2.5 million clones, 80% to 95% of them singletons. Input material: naive CD4+ T cells from PBMCs. Indicated subset: CD45RA+ positively selected. The receptor set was obtained from a man aged 18 to 30 in good health. Some clones in this sample may be carry-over from other donors' samples.

As DNA, the CDR3 is TGTGCCAGCAGCGTAGCGGGCCTCTCCTACAATGAGCAGTTCTTC. Encoded protein: CASSVAGLSYNEQFF. J is TRBJ2-1 and V is TRBV6-4; TRBD2 matches at 7 bases. Germline-derived CDR1 and CDR2 are MRHNA and SNTAGT. The V gene end was trimmed by 6 bases and the J gene end by 0 bases; junction bases not matched to a gene: 5. There are 15 residues in the CDR3.

This sequence joins TRBV5-6 and TRBJ2-7; perhaps TRBD1 as D (5 bases). Germline V CDR1 and CDR2: SGHDT, YYEEEE. Trimming took 2 bases from V and 3 from J, leaving 15 bases between them. CDR3 length equals 15 residues. CDR3 amino acids: CASSFIGAPDYEQYF. DNA of the CDR3: TGTGCCAGCAGCTTTATAGGGGCTCCTGACTACGAGCAGTACTTC.

The J gene is TRBJ2-7, the V gene TRBV6-5; D is uncertain. Germline lookup yields CDR1 MNHEY and CDR2 SVGAGI. Trimming removed 5 bases at V and 3 bases at J, with 5 bases between. The CDR3 has 11 residues. CDR3 in DNA: TGTGCCAGCAGTGACTTCTACGAGCAGTACTTC. Residues: CASSDFYEQYF.

This chain joins TRBV4-3 and TRBJ2-3; D is unresolved. CDR3 length: 16 residues. Germline CDR1 is LGHNA and CDR2 is YSLEER. Deletions cut 0 bases from V and 6 bases from J, with 16 bases between. The CDR3 DNA sequence: TGCGCCAGCAGCCAAGAACTGGCCGGAACCTGGGATACGCAGTATTTT. Residues: CASSQELAGTWDTQYF.

This clone was seen just once. The CDR3 sequence is CASSLRDRAYEQYF. The CDR3 nucleotides are TGTGCCAGCAGCCTCCGGGACAGGGCCTACGAGCAGTACTTC. V is TRBV7-2 and J is TRBJ2-7; 9 bases match TRBD1. CDR1 SGHTA and CDR2 FQGNSA come from the germline V gene. The V and J ends lost 5 bases and 2 bases, in that order; junction bases with no gene match: 4. The CDR3 is 14 residues long.

The genes are TRBV6-5 and TRBJ1-1, with D tentatively TRBD1 (5 bases). The CDR3 contains 16 residues. Trimming took 2 bases from V and 1 from J, leaving 14 bases between them. Germline-derived CDR1 and CDR2 are MNHEY and SVGAGI. In nucleotides, the CDR3 is TGTGCCAGCAGTTACACTGCAGGGACGGGGAACACTGAAGCTTTCTTT. Encoded protein: CASSYTAGTGNTEAFF.

The chain recombines TRBV5-1 with TRBJ2-1; TRBD2 aligns across 10 bases. Trimming removed 4 bases from V and 5 bases from J; junction bases left unmatched: 6. The CDR3 is 15 amino acids. The V gene's germline CDR1 is SGHRS and CDR2 YFSETQ. The CDR3 loop reads CASSKGLARNNEQFF. The CDR3 region has the DNA TGCGCCAGCAGCAAGGGACTAGCGCGAAACAATGAGCAGTTCTTC. The full variable domain, its missing parts supplied by reference TRBV5-1 and TRBJ2-1, is KAGVTQTPRYLIKTRGQQVTLSCSPISGHRSVSWYQQTPGQGLQFLFEYFSETQRNKGNFPGRFSGRQFSNSRSEMNVSTLELGDSALYLCASSKGLARNNEQFFGPGTRLTVL.

This clone appeared a single time. The sample holds other DNA sequences that translate to the same CDR3. V is TRBV7-3 and J is TRBJ2-6, with D unclear. Between the trimmed V and J ends, which lost 4 bases and 4 bases, there was a span of 11 bases. The germline V gene has CDR1 SGHTA and CDR2 FQGTGA. CDR3 length: 15 residues. The chain's CDR3 is CASSSTVSGANVLTF. The DNA of the CDR3 is TGTGCCAGCAGCTCAACAGTATCGGGGGCCAACGTCCTGACTTTC.

This chain links TRBV6-5 with TRBJ1-2, with D perhaps TRBD1 (5 bases). Deletions cut 6 bases from V and 8 bases from J, with 13 bases between. Per germline, CDR1 MNHEY and CDR2 SVGAGI. This CDR3 has 12 amino acids. The CDR3 reads CASRQAGGGYTF. The CDR3 coding sequence is TGTGCCAGCAGGCAGGCCGGGGGAGGCTACACCTTC.

The gene calls are TRBV30 and TRBJ2-1, with D unclear. Looked up from germline, CDR1 is GTSNPN and CDR2 is SVGIG (reference sequence). This CDR3 spans 13 amino acids. V lost 1 base to trimming and J lost 10 bases, with 14 bases between them. CDR3: CAWSGSLGFEQFF. The CDR3 DNA reads TGTGCCTGGAGTGGATCCCTAGGATTCGAGCAGTTCTTC.

V is TRBV30 and J is TRBJ2-7; the match to TRBD2 covers 7 bases. Germline CDR1 GTSNPN, CDR2 SVGIG (reference sequence). The CDR3 sequence is 13 residues long. V trimming: 3 bases; J trimming: 2 bases; junction bases outside the gene matches: 4. In DNA form, the CDR3 reads TGTGCCTGGAGCCGACTAGCTCCCTACGAGCAGTACTTC. Residues: CAWSRLAPYEQYF.

The V call is TRBV6-5, the J call TRBJ1-1, with D unclear. The V end was cut by 2 bases, the J end by 5 bases, with 12 bases between. The CDR3 has 14 amino acids. CDR1 and CDR2 (germline): MNHEY, SVGAGI. This CDR3 reads CASSYIGVGTEAFF. For the CDR3, the DNA is TGTGCCAGCAGTTACATTGGGGTGGGGACTGAAGCTTTCTTT.

The rearrangement uses TRBV7-2 and TRBJ1-2; tentative D call: TRBD1 (5 bases). In germline, CDR1 is SGHTA, CDR2 FQGNSA. V lost 3 bases, J lost 6 bases, and 17 bases lay in between. CDR3 length: 15 residues. CDR3 DNA sequence: TGTGCCAGCAGCTTCGGGACCCTTGGGAGAAATGGCTACACCTTC. Amino acids: CASSFGTLGRNGYTF.

The V call is TRBV5-1, the J call TRBJ2-3; 11 positions agree with TRBD2. CDR1 SGHRS and CDR2 YFSETQ come from the germline V gene. The CDR3 is 15 amino acids. V shed 6 bases, J shed 3 bases, and the junction held 6 bases outside the gene matches. Here the CDR3 DNA reads TGCGCCAGCACGTCGACTAGCGGGAATACAGATACGCAGTATTTT. Protein product: CASTSTSGNTDTQYF. Looking up the rest from reference TRBV5-1 and TRBJ2-3 gives the full variable domain: KAGVTQTPRYLIKTRGQQVTLSCSPISGHRSVSWYQQTPGQGLQFLFEYFSETQRNKGNFPGRFSGRQFSNSRSEMNVSTLELGDSALYLCASTSTSGNTDTQYFGPGTRLTVL.

The J gene is TRBJ1-2, the V gene TRBV19; 8 bases line up with TRBD1. Germline V gene sequence: CDR1 LNHDA, CDR2 SQIVND (reference sequence). V shed 5 bases and J 7 bases; nucleotides not matched to a gene: 6. CDR3 size: 13 residues. In DNA form, the CDR3 reads TGTGCCAGTAGTCGGACAGGGATCGGTGGCTACACCTTC. Translated, it gives CASSRTGIGGYTF. Full variable domain (missing parts from reference TRBV19 and TRBJ1-2): DGGITQSPKYLFRKEGQNVTLSCEQNLNHDAMYWYRQDPGQGLRLIYYSQIVNDFQKGDIAEGYSVSREKKESFPLTVTSAQKNPTAFYLCASSRTGIGGYTFGSGTRLTVV.

This CDR3 reads CAISDYREQYF. In nucleotides, the CDR3 is TGTGCCATCAGTGACTACAGAGAGCAGTACTTC. This rearrangement joins TRBV10-3 to TRBJ2-7; D gene unclear. The CDR3 spans 11 residues. CDR1 ENHRY and CDR2 SYGVKD come from the germline V gene. Trimming left V 3 bases short and J 7 bases short, with 7 bases between.

The chain links TRBV2 to TRBJ2-7; D unresolved. Germline lookup yields CDR1 SNHLY and CDR2 FYNNEI. The CDR3 has 12 amino acids. Trimming cost V 6 bases and J 6 bases, with 12 bases left between them. CDR3 residues: CASSETEVEQYF. The CDR3, as DNA: TGTGCCAGCAGCGAAACAGAGGTCGAGCAGTACTTC.

J is TRBJ2-5 and V is TRBV27; TRBD1 agrees at 9 bases. This CDR3 contains 15 residues. The trim removed 6 bases at V and 2 bases at J, leaving 7 bases unmatched. CDR1 is MNHEY, CDR2 SMNVEV, per germline (reference sequence). CDR3 in DNA: TGTGCCAGCAGCCTAGTACAGGGGGCACAAGAGACCCAGTACTTC. Translation: CASSLVQGAQETQYF.

The chain carries TRBV28 and TRBJ1-2, with a weak D call TRBD1 (5 bases). The CDR3 covers 14 residues. The germline V and J ends were trimmed by 7 bases and 3 bases, with 15 bases remaining between them. The germline gives CDR1 MDHEN, CDR2 SYDVKM. The DNA for the CDR3 is TGTGCCAGCACGCTGGGACTTCCCCACTATGGCTACACCTTC. Its protein product is CASTLGLPHYGYTF.

This clone occurred once. This chain uses TRBV7-4 with TRBJ2-1; D uncertain. The V end was cut by 5 bases, the J end by 12 bases, with 11 bases between. Germline V gene sequence: CDR1 SGHVT, CDR2 SQSDAQ. The CDR3 length is 11 residues. This CDR3 is CASSRTLGQFF. CDR3 DNA: TGTGCCAGCAGCCGCACCCTAGGGCAGTTCTTC.

The chain combines TRBV30 with TRBJ1-6; no reliable D call. Germline CDR1 is GTSNPN and CDR2 is SVGIG (reference sequence). The ends were cut back, 1 base at V and 0 bases at J, with 13 bases in the middle. The CDR3 contains 17 residues. For the CDR3, the DNA is TGTGCCTGGAGTGCGACCCCAGCGGGCTCCTATAATTCACCCCTCCACTTT. Protein: CAWSATPAGSYNSPLHF.

The chain employs TRBV29-1 and TRBJ2-1, with 11 bases matching TRBD2. This CDR3 region has 13 residues. The germline V gene encodes CDR1 SQVTM and CDR2 ANQGSEA. V was clipped by 6 bases and J by 8 bases; unmatched bases: 6. The CDR3 loop reads CSVSSGRPDEQFF. The CDR3 DNA reads as TGCAGCGTGTCTAGCGGGAGGCCCGATGAGCAGTTCTTC.

This chain joins TRBV5-1 and TRBJ2-2; D call uncertain. Trimming took off 1 base at V and 4 bases at J, with 14 bases between the two ends. CDR1 is SGHRS and CDR2 is YFSETQ in the germline V gene. The CDR3 totals 16 residues. CDR3 region: CASSLMVAPSTGELFF. The CDR3 nucleotides are TGCGCCAGCAGCTTGATGGTAGCCCCCAGCACCGGGGAGCTGTTTTTT.

The rearrangement links TRBV27 to TRBJ2-7; a possible D gene is TRBD2 (6 bases). V was clipped by 6 bases and J by 8 bases, with 32 bases between them. The length of the CDR3 is 18 residues. Germline lookup yields CDR1 MNHEY and CDR2 SMNVEV (reference sequence). The DNA for the CDR3 is TGTGCCAGCAGCTTTAGTCGCGCGTCCGGGACTGCCCCCTTGAAGCAGTACTTC. It specifies CASSFSRASGTAPLKQYF.